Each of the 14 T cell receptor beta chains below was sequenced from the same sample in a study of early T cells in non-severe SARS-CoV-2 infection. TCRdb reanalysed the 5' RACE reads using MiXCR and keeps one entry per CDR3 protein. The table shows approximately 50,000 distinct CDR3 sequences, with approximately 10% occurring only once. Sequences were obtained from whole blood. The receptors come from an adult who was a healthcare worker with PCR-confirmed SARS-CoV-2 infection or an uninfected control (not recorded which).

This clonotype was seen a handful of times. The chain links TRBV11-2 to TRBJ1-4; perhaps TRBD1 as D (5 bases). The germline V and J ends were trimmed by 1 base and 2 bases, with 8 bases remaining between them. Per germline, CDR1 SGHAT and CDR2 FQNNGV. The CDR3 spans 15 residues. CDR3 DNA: TGTGCCAGCAGCTTAGGGGGACGGACTAATGAAAAACTGTTTTTT. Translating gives CASSLGGRTNEKLFF.

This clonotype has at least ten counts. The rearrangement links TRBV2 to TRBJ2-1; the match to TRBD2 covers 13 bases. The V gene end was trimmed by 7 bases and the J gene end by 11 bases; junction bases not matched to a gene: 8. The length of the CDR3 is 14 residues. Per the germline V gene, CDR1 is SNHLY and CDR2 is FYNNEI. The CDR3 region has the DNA TGTGCCAGCACTGGGACTAGCGGGAAACATCAGCAGTTCTTC. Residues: CASTGTSGKHQQFF.

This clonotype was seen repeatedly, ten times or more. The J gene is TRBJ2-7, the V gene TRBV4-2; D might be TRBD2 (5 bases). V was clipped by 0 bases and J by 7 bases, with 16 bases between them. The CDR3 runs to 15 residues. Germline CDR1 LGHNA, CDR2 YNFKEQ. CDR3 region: CASSQESNSVREQYF. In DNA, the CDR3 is TGTGCCAGCAGCCAAGAGAGTAATAGCGTGCGGGAGCAGTACTTC.

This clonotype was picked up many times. CDR3 nucleotide sequence: TGTGCCAGTACCTTGGGACTTACGAACACTGAAGCTTTCTTT. It codes for CASTLGLTNTEAFF. This chain joins TRBV11-2 and TRBJ1-1; D possibly corresponds to TRBD1 (5 bases). The CDR3 loop spans 14 amino acids. Germline CDR1 reads SGHAT; CDR2 reads FQNNGV. Trimming cost V 9 bases and J 1 base, with 15 bases left between them.

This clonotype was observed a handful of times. Here the CDR3 DNA reads TGTGCCAGCAGCTTGGGACAGACCAATCAGCCCCAGCATTTT. Its translation: CASSLGQTNQPQHF. The chain carries TRBV5-6 and TRBJ1-5, with a tentative D call TRBD1 (5 bases). The ends were cut back, 0 bases at V and 3 bases at J, with 7 bases in the middle. Germline V gene lookup returns CDR1 SGHDT and CDR2 YYEEEE. This CDR3 has 14 residues. The complete variable domain, with remaining parts taken from reference TRBV5-6 and TRBJ1-5, reads DAGVTQSPTHLIKTRGQQVTLRCSPKSGHDTVSWYQQALGQGPQFIFQYYEEEERQRGNFPDRFSGHQFPNYSSELNVNALLLGDSALYLCASSLGQTNQPQHFGDGTRLSIL.

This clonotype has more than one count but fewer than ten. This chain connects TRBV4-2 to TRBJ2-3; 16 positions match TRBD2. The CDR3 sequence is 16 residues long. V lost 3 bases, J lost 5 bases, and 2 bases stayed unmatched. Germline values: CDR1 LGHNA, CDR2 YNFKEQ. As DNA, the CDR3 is TGTGCCAGCAGCCAGGGACTAGCGGGAGGGAGAGATACGCAGTATTTT. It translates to CASSQGLAGGRDTQYF.

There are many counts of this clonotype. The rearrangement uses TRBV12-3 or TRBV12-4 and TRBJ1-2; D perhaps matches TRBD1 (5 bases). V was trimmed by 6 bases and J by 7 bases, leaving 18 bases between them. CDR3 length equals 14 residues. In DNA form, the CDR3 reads TGTGCCAGCAGGAAGGAGGGCTCCGGGGGTGGCTACACCTTC. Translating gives CASRKEGSGGGYTF.

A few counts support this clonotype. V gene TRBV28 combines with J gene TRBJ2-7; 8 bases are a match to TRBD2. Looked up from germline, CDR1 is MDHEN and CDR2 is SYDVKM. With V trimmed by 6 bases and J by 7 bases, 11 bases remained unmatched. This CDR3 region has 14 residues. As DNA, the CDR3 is TGTGCCAGCAGCAATAGCGGGATCTTTGGAGAGCAGTACTTC. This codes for CASSNSGIFGEQYF.

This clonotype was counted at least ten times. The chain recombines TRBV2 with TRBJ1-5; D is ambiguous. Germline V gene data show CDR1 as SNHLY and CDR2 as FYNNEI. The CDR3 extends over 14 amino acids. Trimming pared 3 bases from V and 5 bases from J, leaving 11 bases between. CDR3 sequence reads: CASSDQYKYQPQHF. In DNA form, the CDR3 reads TGTGCCAGCAGTGACCAGTACAAGTATCAGCCCCAGCATTTT.

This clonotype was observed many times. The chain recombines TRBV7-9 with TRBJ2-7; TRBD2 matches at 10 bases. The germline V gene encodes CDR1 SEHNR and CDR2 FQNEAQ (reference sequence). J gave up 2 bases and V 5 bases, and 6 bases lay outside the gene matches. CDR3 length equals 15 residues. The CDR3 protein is CASSALLAGTYEQYF. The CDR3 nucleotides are TGTGCCAGCAGCGCATTACTAGCGGGAACCTACGAGCAGTACTTC. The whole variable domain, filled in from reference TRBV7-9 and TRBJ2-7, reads DTGVSQNPRHKITKRGQNVTFRCDPISEHNRLYWYRQTLGQGPEFLTYFQNEAQLEKSRLLSDRFSAERPKGSFSTLEIQRTEQGDSAMYLCASSALLAGTYEQYFGPGTRLTVT.

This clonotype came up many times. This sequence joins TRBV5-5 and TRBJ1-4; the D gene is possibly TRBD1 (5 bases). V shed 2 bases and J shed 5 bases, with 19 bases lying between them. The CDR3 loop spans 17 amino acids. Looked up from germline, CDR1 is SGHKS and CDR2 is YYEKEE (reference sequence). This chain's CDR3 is CASSLDVIQGPNEKLFF. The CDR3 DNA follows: TGTGCCAGCAGCTTAGATGTCATCCAGGGCCCAAATGAAAAACTGTTTTTT.

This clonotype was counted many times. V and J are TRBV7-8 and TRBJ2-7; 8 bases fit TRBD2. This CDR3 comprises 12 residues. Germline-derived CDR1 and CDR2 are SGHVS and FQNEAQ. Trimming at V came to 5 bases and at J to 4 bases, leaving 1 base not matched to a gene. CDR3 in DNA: TGTGCCAGCAGCCGGGAGGGGTACGAGCAGTACTTC. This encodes CASSREGYEQYF.

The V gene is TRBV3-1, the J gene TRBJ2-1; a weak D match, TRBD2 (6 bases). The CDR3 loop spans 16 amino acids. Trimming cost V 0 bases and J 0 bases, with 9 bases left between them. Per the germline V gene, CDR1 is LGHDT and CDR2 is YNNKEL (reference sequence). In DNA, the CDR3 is TGTGCCAGCAGCCAAGATCTAGCGAGCTCCTACAATGAGCAGTTCTTC. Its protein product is CASSQDLASSYNEQFF.

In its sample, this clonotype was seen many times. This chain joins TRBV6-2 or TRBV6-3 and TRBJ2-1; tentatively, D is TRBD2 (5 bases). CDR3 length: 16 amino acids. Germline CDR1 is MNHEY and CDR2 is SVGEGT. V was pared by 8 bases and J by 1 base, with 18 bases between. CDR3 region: CASSGAAGRSYNEQFF. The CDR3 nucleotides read TGTGCCAGCTCTGGAGCGGCAGGAAGATCCTACAATGAGCAGTTCTTC.